This record covers a single TCR beta chain. Unstimulated subsets comprising naive, memory, effector memory and TEMRA cells were sequenced in three donor pairs. Trimming stripped 1 base from V and 8 bases from J, with 11 bases between. This CDR3 spans 14 amino acids. The germline CDR1 and CDR2 sequences are SEHNR and FQNEAQ (reference sequence). The data belong to a study of siplizumab effects on memory and regulatory T cells. Sequenced by immunoSEQ multiplex PCR; TCRdb stores in-frame clones only, minus some. Of some 100,000 clones in the sample, about 96% were seen once. The chain uses TRBV7-9 and TRBJ1-4; weak D call: TRBD1 (5 bases). This TCR was recovered from a human donor in good health. Material for sequencing was naive CD4+ T cells sorted from blood. The CDR3 DNA sequence: TGTGCCAGCAGCTTAGGGGGCGCAGGGGAAAAACTGTTTTTT. It encodes CASSLGGAGEKLFF.